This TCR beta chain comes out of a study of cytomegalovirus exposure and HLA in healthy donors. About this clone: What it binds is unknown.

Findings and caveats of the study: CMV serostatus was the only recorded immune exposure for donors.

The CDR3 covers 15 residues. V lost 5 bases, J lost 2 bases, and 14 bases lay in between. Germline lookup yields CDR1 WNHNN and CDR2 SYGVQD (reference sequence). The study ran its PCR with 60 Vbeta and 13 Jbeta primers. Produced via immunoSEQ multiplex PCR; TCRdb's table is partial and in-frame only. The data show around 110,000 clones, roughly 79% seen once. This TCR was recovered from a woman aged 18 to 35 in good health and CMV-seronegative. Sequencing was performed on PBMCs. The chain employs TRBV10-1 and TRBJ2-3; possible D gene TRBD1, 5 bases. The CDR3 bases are TGCGCCAGCAGTTGGGGCCATAGACCCACAGATACGCAGTATTTT. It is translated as CASSWGHRPTDTQYF.